These 5 T cell receptor beta chains came from one sample sequenced in a study of CD8 T cells in Susac syndrome. It was with random hexamers that roughly 0.45 to 1 ug RNA was reverse transcribed. In TCRdb, the immunoSEQ multiplex PCR reads were re-called with MiXCR into one record per CDR3 protein. The profile shows tens of thousands of distinct CDR3 sequences, approximately 96% of them singletons. The source material was CD8+ T cells from PBMCs. The receptors originated from a human donor with Susac syndrome.

The V gene is TRBV5-1, the J gene TRBJ2-5; maybe TRBD1 (7 bases). The CDR3 extends over 15 amino acids. Germline assignment: CDR1 SGHRS and CDR2 YFSETQ. Trimming took 4 bases from V and 5 from J, leaving 18 bases between them. The CDR3 is CASSTPEGATETQYF. The CDR3 coding sequence is TGCGCCAGCAGCACTCCGGAGGGGGCGACGGAGACCCAGTACTTC.

This rearrangement joins TRBV5-1 to TRBJ1-2, with unresolved D. The CDR3 length is 18 residues. With 2 bases removed from V and 3 bases from J, the gap between germline ends came to 23 bases. Germline V CDR1 and CDR2: SGHRS, YFSETQ. CDR3 in DNA: TGCGCCAGCAGCTTTTTCGTCCCCCCTCGAGGAGGCGACTATGGCTACACCTTC. It encodes CASSFFVPPRGGDYGYTF.

The chain couples TRBV30 to TRBJ1-2, with 7 nucleotides matching TRBD1. After removal of 4 bases from V and 4 bases from J, the junction contained 9 bases not matched to a gene. This CDR3 has 14 amino acids. Germline CDR1 reads GTSNPN; CDR2 reads SVGIG (reference sequence). The CDR3 coding sequence is TGTGCCTGGAATTTACAGGGGCTCCTCTATGGCTACACCTTC. Translation gives CAWNLQGLLYGYTF.

This clonotype was recorded only once. The rearrangement joins TRBV30 to TRBJ1-2; D is possibly TRBD1 (6 bases). Germline V gene data show CDR1 as GTSNPN and CDR2 as SVGIG (reference sequence). Trimming removed 3 bases at V and 2 bases at J, with 13 bases between. CDR3 size: 14 residues. The CDR3 here is CAWSSGAMNYGYTF. The CDR3 nucleotides read TGTGCCTGGAGCTCGGGGGCGATGAACTATGGCTACACCTTC.

CDR3 residues: CASSGTVRYQETQYF. The CDR3 coding sequence is TGCGCCAGCAGCGGGACAGTCCGTTATCAAGAGACCCAGTACTTC. The chain uses TRBV5-1 and TRBJ2-5; TRBD1 aligns across 7 bases. This CDR3 has 15 residues. V dropped 4 bases and J dropped 2; count of bases not matched to a gene: 8. From germline, CDR1 is SGHRS and CDR2 YFSETQ.